This note documents a single T cell receptor (beta chain) sequence. Its antigen is still unknown. This sample is part of a study of CD8+ T cells in alopecia areata. Germline V lookup: CDR1 GTSNPN, CDR2 SVGIG (reference sequence). Germline trimming cut 4 bases from V and 5 bases from J; bases unmatched to any gene: 7. The CDR3 covers 14 residues. The sample's treatment: oral pan-JAK inhibitor, 5-10 mg twice daily. Obtained from alopecia areata patients were lesional scalp punch biopsies along with peripheral blood. Study results and limitations: Scalp clonality, along with expanded CD8+ clones among the top 100, was significantly decreased by tofacitinib. Lesional tissue from the scalp (especially in alopecia totalis/universalis) showed higher clonality than normal scalp. Many of the expanded lesional clones endured in scalp and blood while on tofacitinib.

cDNA serving as the sequencing template came from extracted, reverse transcribed RNA. Sequenced by immunoSEQ multiplex PCR; TCRdb stores in-frame clones only, minus some. In the table there are about 300,000 clones, roughly 50% of which are singletons. The chain joins TRBV30 to TRBJ1-5; 8 bases are shared with TRBD1. The specimen comprised CD4+ T cells sorted from blood, sampled at week 24, from a patient treated with tofacitinib. This sequence was found in a human donor with alopecia areata. CDR3 region: CAWNLDREDQPQHF. CDR3 DNA sequence: TGTGCCTGGAACCTGGACAGGGAGGATCAGCCCCAGCATTTT. The variable domain in full, with the rest retrieved from reference TRBV30 and TRBJ1-5, is SQTIHQWPATLVQPVGSPLSLECTVEGTSNPNLYWYRQAAGRGLQLLFYSVGIGQISSEVPQNLSASRPQDRQFILSSKKLLLSDSGFYLCAWNLDREDQPQHFGDGTRLSIL.